A selection of T cell receptor beta chains follows, all from one sample in a study of T cell responses to AZD1222 COVID-19 vaccine. Assay: immunoSEQ multiplex PCR; the TCRdb copy retains only in-frame clones and omits some. Altogether more than 95,000 clones are present, around nine tenths being singletons, with the ten largest covering 8% to 10%. The specimen comprised peripheral blood, sampled on day 0 of AZD1222 vaccination. The source of these receptors is an adult in good health. CDR3s include the opening cysteine and the closing phenylalanine or tryptophan. Each record gives: CDR3 DNA, CDR3 protein, D gene, V gene, clone size, J gene. A D gene is named only where the DNA matches it firmly. Clone size is shown for a subset of rows, as once, few, many or a class of expanded clone.

CDR3 DNA: TGTGCCAGCAGTCATCCCCCAAACTACAATGAGCAGTTCTTC
CDR3 protein: CASSHPPNYNEQFF
D gene: NA
V gene: TRBV6-2/TRBV6-3
clone size: NA
J gene: TRBJ2-1

CDR3 DNA: TGTGCCACCAGCGTCGACAGGGTCCAAGGTGAGCAGTTCTTC
CDR3 protein: CATSVDRVQGEQFF
D gene: TRBD1
V gene: TRBV15
clone size: once
J gene: TRBJ2-1

CDR3 DNA: TGTGCCTGGAACCTACCGGGGGCAATAAACTATGGCTACACCTTC
CDR3 protein: CAWNLPGAINYGYTF
D gene: NA
V gene: TRBV30
clone size: NA
J gene: TRBJ1-2

CDR3 DNA: TGCAGCGTTGAAGGGGCAGGCCAAGAGACCCAGTACTTC
CDR3 protein: CSVEGAGQETQYF
D gene: NA
V gene: TRBV29-1
clone size: NA
J gene: TRBJ2-5

CDR3 DNA: TGTGCCAGCTCACCAAATGGGGAACCCGGCACTGAAGCTTTCTTT
CDR3 protein: CASSPNGEPGTEAFF
D gene: NA
V gene: TRBV18
clone size: NA
J gene: TRBJ1-1

CDR3 DNA: TGTGCCACCAGTGACCCCGGCGGGGCAGGGGGTTCCTACGAGCAGTACTTC
CDR3 protein: CATSDPGGAGGSYEQYF
D gene: NA
V gene: TRBV24-1
clone size: NA
J gene: TRBJ2-7

CDR3 DNA: TGTGCCAGCAGCCTGGCTAGATCAAGTGAGCAGTTCTTC
CDR3 protein: CASSLARSSEQFF
D gene: NA
V gene: TRBV3-1/TRBV3-2
clone size: NA
J gene: TRBJ2-1

CDR3 DNA: TGTGCCAGCAGTGTCGGGGAAGGGTATCAGCCCCAGCATTTT
CDR3 protein: CASSVGEGYQPQHF
D gene: NA
V gene: TRBV2
clone size: NA
J gene: TRBJ1-5

CDR3 DNA: TGTGCCAGCAGCTCGGACAGCCCGGTGGGTGCCACCATATATTTT
CDR3 protein: CASSSDSPVGATIYF
D gene: NA
V gene: TRBV6-5
clone size: NA
J gene: TRBJ1-3

CDR3 DNA: TGTGCCAGCTCACCGGAGGCGGGGAACGAGCAGTACTTC
CDR3 protein: CASSPEAGNEQYF
D gene: NA
V gene: TRBV18
clone size: few
J gene: TRBJ2-7

CDR3 DNA: TGTGCCTGGAGTAAGGGACAGGGTGACTATGGCTACACCTTC
CDR3 protein: CAWSKGQGDYGYTF
D gene: TRBD1
V gene: TRBV30
clone size: NA
J gene: TRBJ1-2

CDR3 DNA: TGTGCCAGCAGCTTCGCATCCGGGACAGGGGGCACTGAAGCTTTCTTT
CDR3 protein: CASSFASGTGGTEAFF
D gene: TRBD1
V gene: TRBV7-9
clone size: NA
J gene: TRBJ1-1

CDR3 DNA: TGTGCCAGTGAGCCCGTGGGGCTCAATAACTATGGCTACACCTTC
CDR3 protein: CASEPVGLNNYGYTF
D gene: NA
V gene: TRBV19
clone size: NA
J gene: TRBJ1-2

CDR3 DNA: TGTGCCAGCAGCCAAGACAGGGGGCCGTACGAGCAGTACTTC
CDR3 protein: CASSQDRGPYEQYF
D gene: TRBD1
V gene: TRBV4-2
clone size: NA
J gene: TRBJ2-7

CDR3 DNA: TGCGCCAGCAGCCACCAGACAGGGGGTAATGAAAAACTGTTTTTT
CDR3 protein: CASSHQTGGNEKLFF
D gene: TRBD1
V gene: TRBV4-3
clone size: NA
J gene: TRBJ1-4

CDR3 DNA: TGTGCCAGCAGGGGGGCGGGCCTGCGGGAGCAGTTCTTC
CDR3 protein: CASRGAGLREQFF
D gene: NA
V gene: TRBV28
clone size: NA
J gene: TRBJ2-1

CDR3 DNA: TGTGCCAGTAGTATAGTGGGAGGTTTGGATAATTCACCCCTCCACTTT
CDR3 protein: CASSIVGGLDNSPLHF
D gene: NA
V gene: TRBV19
clone size: NA
J gene: TRBJ1-6

CDR3 DNA: TGTGCCAGCACAAAGATTTACTTGAACACTGAAGCTTTCTTT
CDR3 protein: CASTKIYLNTEAFF
D gene: NA
V gene: TRBV28
clone size: NA
J gene: TRBJ1-1

CDR3 DNA: TGTGCCAGTAGTATAGGGGCGTCCTACAATGAGCAGTTCTTC
CDR3 protein: CASSIGASYNEQFF
D gene: NA
V gene: TRBV19
clone size: NA
J gene: TRBJ2-1

CDR3 DNA: TGTGCCTGGGCCCAGGGGGTCTCTGGAAACACCATATATTTT
CDR3 protein: CAWAQGVSGNTIYF
D gene: TRBD1
V gene: TRBV30
clone size: few
J gene: TRBJ1-3

CDR3 DNA: TGTGCCAGCAGCTTAGGCTCCGGCAATGAGCAGTTCTTC
CDR3 protein: CASSLGSGNEQFF
D gene: NA
V gene: TRBV7-9
clone size: NA
J gene: TRBJ2-1

CDR3 DNA: TGCGCCAGCAGCTTGGGTCACAGGGACTTCTACGAGCAGTACTTC
CDR3 protein: CASSLGHRDFYEQYF
D gene: NA
V gene: TRBV5-1
clone size: NA
J gene: TRBJ2-7

CDR3 DNA: TGCAGCACCCGGGACAGCCCTTACGAGCAGTACTTC
CDR3 protein: CSTRDSPYEQYF
D gene: TRBD1
V gene: TRBV29-1
clone size: NA
J gene: TRBJ2-7

CDR3 DNA: TGTGCCAGCAGTGGCGGGGGGAGCTCCTACAATGAGCAGTTCTTC
CDR3 protein: CASSGGGSSYNEQFF
D gene: TRBD2
V gene: TRBV5-4
clone size: NA
J gene: TRBJ2-1

CDR3 DNA: TGTGCCTGGATAAAGGACACATTGGCGGGTGGCTACACCTTC
CDR3 protein: CAWIKDTLAGGYTF
D gene: NA
V gene: TRBV30
clone size: NA
J gene: TRBJ1-2

CDR3 DNA: TGCAGCGTTCCGCTAGCGGGTGATATCGAGCAGTTCTTC
CDR3 protein: CSVPLAGDIEQFF
D gene: TRBD2
V gene: TRBV29-1
clone size: NA
J gene: TRBJ2-1

CDR3 DNA: TGTGCCAGCAGTACTAGCGGGGGCACAGATACGCAGTATTTT
CDR3 protein: CASSTSGGTDTQYF
D gene: TRBD2
V gene: TRBV19
clone size: once
J gene: TRBJ2-3

CDR3 DNA: TGTGCCAGCAGTTACTCCCGGGCCACACCATCCGGCTACACCTTC
CDR3 protein: CASSYSRATPSGYTF
D gene: NA
V gene: TRBV6-2/TRBV6-3
clone size: NA
J gene: TRBJ1-2

CDR3 DNA: TGTGCCAGCTTACAGGGCAACACCGGGGAGCTGTTTTTT
CDR3 protein: CASLQGNTGELFF
D gene: NA
V gene: TRBV6-5
clone size: NA
J gene: TRBJ2-2

CDR3 DNA: TGTGCCAGCATATGGCGTTTGGGCAGGGCTATCACCGGGGAGCTGTTTTTT
CDR3 protein: CASIWRLGRAITGELFF
D gene: NA
V gene: TRBV9
clone size: NA
J gene: TRBJ2-2

CDR3 DNA: TGTGCCAGCAGCCCAGGGACAGGGAGCTCACCCCTCCACTTT
CDR3 protein: CASSPGTGSSPLHF
D gene: TRBD1
V gene: TRBV7-2
clone size: NA
J gene: TRBJ1-6